The 14 T cell receptor beta chains below were found in one sample sequenced in a study of a mutant IDH1 vaccine in newly diagnosed glioma (dated by TCRdb to the early 2020s). Per the publication, the time point label means: week 5, during vaccination. Each vaccine dose was 300 ug of a 20-mer mutant IDH1 peptide in Montanide, given subcutaneously with topical imiquimod. No antigen has been assigned to these receptors. The library was prepared using the immunoSEQ multiplex PCR assay. Entries here come from immuneACCESS through TCRdb and include only in-frame sequences with V and J called. Some clones fail to appear in such tables; in the studies checked, an unresolved V gene covers under half of the shortfall, and the cause of the remainder is unknown. This sample holds about 40,000 clones; approximately 90% were observed only once. In total, the top ten clones hold 2.6% of the sample. Sequenced material: PBMCs, taken from a glioma patient whose treatment included an IDH1 peptide vaccine. Source of these receptors: a man in his fifties or sixties with glioma.

The chain links TRBV18 to TRBJ2-5, with 8 positions matching TRBD1. There are 14 residues in the CDR3. V shed 3 bases, J shed 2 bases, and the junction held 2 bases outside the gene matches. Per the germline V gene, CDR1 is KGHSH and CDR2 is LQKENI. CDR3 protein: CASSPGQVQETQYF. CDR3 sequence (DNA): TGTGCCAGCTCACCGGGACAGGTACAAGAGACCCAGTACTTC.

The V gene is TRBV6-5, the J gene TRBJ2-2; TRBD1 might be the D (5 bases). The CDR3 is 13 residues long. CDR1 MNHEY and CDR2 SVGAGI come from the germline V gene. Trimming removed 2 bases at V and 7 bases at J, with 8 bases between. The CDR3 region has the DNA TGTGCCAGCAGTTACGTAGGGGACGGGGAGCTGTTTTTT. The encoded protein is CASSYVGDGELFF.

This clone appeared a single time. The chain recombines TRBV6-5 with TRBJ1-2, with TRBD1 identical over 7 bases. After removal of 2 bases from V and 4 bases from J, the junction contained 4 bases not matched to a gene. From germline, CDR1 is MNHEY and CDR2 SVGAGI. This CDR3 has 14 residues. The CDR3 nucleotides read TGTGCCAGCAGTTACGCGGGACAGTCCTATGGCTACACCTTC. It translates to CASSYAGQSYGYTF.

The chain is built from TRBV4-2 and TRBJ1-1; a possible D gene is TRBD1 (5 bases). The CDR3 has 13 amino acids. The V end lost 1 base, the J end lost 3 bases, and 6 bases lay between the germline ends. Germline V CDR1 and CDR2: LGHNA, YNFKEQ. The CDR3 loop reads CASSQGRDTEAFF. CDR3 in DNA: TGTGCCAGCAGCCAAGGCAGGGACACTGAAGCTTTCTTT.

This clone was found once. The genes are TRBV6-5 and TRBJ1-4; D remains ambiguous. CDR1 MNHEY and CDR2 SVGAGI come from the germline V gene. V shed 6 bases and J shed 3 bases, with 11 bases lying between them. This CDR3 comprises 14 residues. The CDR3 here is CASSLSGANEKLFF. CDR3 DNA sequence: TGTGCCAGCAGCCTCAGTGGGGCTAATGAAAAACTGTTTTTT.

This chain links TRBV6-6 with TRBJ2-7, with D perhaps matching TRBD1 or TRBD2 (5 bases each). The length of the CDR3 is 13 residues. V was trimmed by 5 bases and J by 9 bases, leaving 17 bases between them. Germline loops: CDR1 MNHNY, CDR2 SVGAGI (reference sequence). The CDR3 bases are TGTGCCAGCAGTCTCAGGGACGCAAACGGGCAGTACTTC. Translating it yields CASSLRDANGQYF.

The V and J genes are TRBV5-5 and TRBJ1-4, with D tentatively TRBD1 (6 bases). The CDR3 has 15 amino acids. V shed 4 bases and J shed 5 bases, with 15 bases lying between them. The germline V gene has CDR1 SGHKS and CDR2 YYEKEE (reference sequence). The chain's CDR3 is CASSASQGLNEKLFF. The CDR3 nucleotides read TGTGCCAGCAGCGCCTCACAGGGACTAAATGAAAAACTGTTTTTT.

The chain employs TRBV2 and TRBJ2-7; D not resolved. This CDR3 comprises 14 residues. Germline loops: CDR1 SNHLY, CDR2 FYNNEI. With 3 bases removed from V and 0 bases from J, the gap between germline ends came to 9 bases. CDR3 region: CASSDTSGSYEQYF. The CDR3, as DNA: TGTGCCAGCAGTGACACCTCTGGCTCCTACGAGCAGTACTTC.

The chain couples TRBV5-4 to TRBJ1-1, with D hard to call. Germline V CDR1 and CDR2: SGHNT, YYREEE (reference sequence). This CDR3 is 13 amino acids long. V lost 4 bases and J lost 4, with 11 bases in between. The CDR3, as DNA: TGTGCCAGCAGCACACCGCCGGGCACTGAAGCTTTCTTT. It translates to CASSTPPGTEAFF.

This rearrangement joins TRBV7-2 to TRBJ2-7; either TRBD1 or TRBD2 may supply D (6 bases each). Trimming took 4 bases from V and 1 from J, leaving 11 bases between them. Germline V CDR1 and CDR2: SGHTA, FQGNSA. This CDR3 spans 14 amino acids. The CDR3 nucleotides read TGTGCCAGCAGCTCCCAGGGGAGGTCCTACGAGCAGTACTTC. It translates to CASSSQGRSYEQYF.

The J gene is TRBJ2-7, the V gene TRBV18; D may be TRBD1 (6 bases). The CDR3 contains 17 residues. Germline V CDR1 and CDR2: KGHSH, LQKENI. V shed 3 bases and J shed 1 base, with 19 bases lying between them. CDR3 region: CASSPLQVGDISYEQYF. CDR3 sequence (DNA): TGTGCCAGCTCACCCCTACAAGTAGGGGACATATCCTACGAGCAGTACTTC.

This clone was detected only a few times. The CDR3 spells CASSLGWGARNTEAFF. CDR3 in DNA: TGCGCCAGCAGCTTGGGGTGGGGGGCCCGGAACACTGAAGCTTTCTTT. V gene TRBV5-1 combines with J gene TRBJ1-1; a weak D match, TRBD1 (6 bases). V was pared by 0 bases and J by 1 base, with 13 bases between. The CDR3 covers 16 residues. Looked up from germline, CDR1 is SGHRS and CDR2 is YFSETQ.

The V gene is TRBV5-7, the J gene TRBJ2-1; the match to TRBD2 covers 12 bases. TRBV5-7 is an ORF; its function is uncertain. The CDR3 length is 19 residues. The trim removed 4 bases at V and 4 bases at J, leaving 15 bases unmatched. CDR3 region: CASSKRTSGANPHYNEQFF. As DNA, the CDR3 is TGTGCCAGCAGCAAAAGGACTAGCGGGGCTAATCCCCATTACAATGAGCAGTTCTTC.

Written as DNA, the CDR3 is TGTGCCAGCAGCCAACTGGGGTGGACAGGGGAAGATGAAGCTTTCTTT. The encoded protein is CASSQLGWTGEDEAFF. The rearrangement uses TRBV5-4 and TRBJ1-1; TRBD1 matches at 9 bases. The CDR3 runs 16 residues. In germline, CDR1 is SGHNT, CDR2 YYREEE (reference sequence). Trimming cost V 4 bases and J 7 bases; bases outside gene matches: 14.